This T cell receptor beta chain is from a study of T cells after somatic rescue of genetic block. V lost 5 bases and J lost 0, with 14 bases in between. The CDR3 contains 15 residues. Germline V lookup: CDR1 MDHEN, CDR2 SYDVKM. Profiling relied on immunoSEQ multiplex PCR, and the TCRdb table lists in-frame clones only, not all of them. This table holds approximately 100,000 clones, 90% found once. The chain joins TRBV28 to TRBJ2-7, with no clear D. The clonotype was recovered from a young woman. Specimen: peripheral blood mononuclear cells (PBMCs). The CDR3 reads CASSTPSYNSYEQYF. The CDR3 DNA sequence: TGTGCCAGCAGTACCCCCAGCTATAACTCCTACGAGCAGTACTTC.